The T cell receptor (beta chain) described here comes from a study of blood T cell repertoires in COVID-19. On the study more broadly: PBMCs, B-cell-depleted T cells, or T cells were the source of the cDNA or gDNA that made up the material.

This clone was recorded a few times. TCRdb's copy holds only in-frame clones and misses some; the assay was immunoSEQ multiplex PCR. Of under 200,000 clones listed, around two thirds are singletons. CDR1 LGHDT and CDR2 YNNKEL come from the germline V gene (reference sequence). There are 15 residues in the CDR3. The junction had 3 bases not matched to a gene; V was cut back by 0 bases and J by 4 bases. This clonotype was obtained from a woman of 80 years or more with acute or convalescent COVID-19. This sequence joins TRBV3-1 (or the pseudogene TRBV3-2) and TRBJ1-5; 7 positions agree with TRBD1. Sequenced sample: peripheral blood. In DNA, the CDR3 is TGTGCCAGCAGCCAAGATGCCAGGGGGAATCAGCCCCAGCATTTT. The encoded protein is CASSQDARGNQPQHF.